This T cell receptor (beta chain) derives from a study of chemoradiotherapy in HPV16-positive cancers. Findings and limits, study-wide: Non-HPV-specific T cells did not expand in tumors during treatment, whereas candidate HPV-specific clones and E7-related motifs did.

Trimming stripped 6 bases from V and 4 bases from J, with 7 bases between. This CDR3 has 12 amino acids. From germline, CDR1 is SEHNR and CDR2 FQNEAQ (reference sequence). Using immunoSEQ multiplex PCR, the repertoire was profiled, and TCRdb retains in-frame clones only, with some absent. This table holds more than 12,000 clones, just over 90% found once. This clone was found a few times. Its target is not known. The sequencing used blood, collected from a patient who underwent chemoradiotherapy. This TCR was sampled from a human donor with HPV-associated anogenital cancer. The chain links TRBV7-9 to TRBJ1-5; no reliable D call. The CDR3 protein is CASSGVNQPQHF. The CDR3, as DNA: TGTGCCAGCAGTGGAGTAAATCAGCCCCAGCATTTT.